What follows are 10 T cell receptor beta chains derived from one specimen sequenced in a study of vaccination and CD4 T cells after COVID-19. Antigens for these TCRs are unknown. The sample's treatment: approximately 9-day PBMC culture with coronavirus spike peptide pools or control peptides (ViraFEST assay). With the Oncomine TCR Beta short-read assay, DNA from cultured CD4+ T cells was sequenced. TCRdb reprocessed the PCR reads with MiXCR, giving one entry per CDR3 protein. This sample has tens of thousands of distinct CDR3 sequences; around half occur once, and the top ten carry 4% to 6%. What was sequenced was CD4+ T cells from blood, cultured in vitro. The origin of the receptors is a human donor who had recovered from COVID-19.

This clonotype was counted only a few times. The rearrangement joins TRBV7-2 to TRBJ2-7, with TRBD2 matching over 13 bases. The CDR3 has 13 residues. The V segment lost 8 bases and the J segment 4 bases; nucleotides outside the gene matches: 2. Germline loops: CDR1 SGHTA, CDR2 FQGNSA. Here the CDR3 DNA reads TGTGCCAGCCGACTAGCGGGGGGATACGAGCAGTACTTC. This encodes CASRLAGGYEQYF.

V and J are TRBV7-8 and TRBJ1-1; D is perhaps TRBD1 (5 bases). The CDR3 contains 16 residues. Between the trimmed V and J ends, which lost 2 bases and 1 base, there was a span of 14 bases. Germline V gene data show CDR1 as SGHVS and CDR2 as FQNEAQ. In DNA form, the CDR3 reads TGTGCCAGCAGCTTACGCGCAGGGTGGGAGAACACTGAAGCTTTCTTT. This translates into CASSLRAGWENTEAFF.

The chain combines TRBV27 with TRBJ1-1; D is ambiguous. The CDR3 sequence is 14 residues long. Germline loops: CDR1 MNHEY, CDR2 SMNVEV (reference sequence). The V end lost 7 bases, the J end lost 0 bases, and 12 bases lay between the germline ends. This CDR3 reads CASTPNPMNTEAFF. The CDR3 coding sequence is TGTGCCAGCACCCCGAATCCTATGAACACTGAAGCTTTCTTT.

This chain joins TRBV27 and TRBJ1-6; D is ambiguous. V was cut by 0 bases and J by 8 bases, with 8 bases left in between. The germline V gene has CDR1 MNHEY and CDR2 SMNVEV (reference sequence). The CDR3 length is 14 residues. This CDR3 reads CASSLSRPDSPLHF. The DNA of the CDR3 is TGTGCCAGCAGTTTATCGCGGCCCGATTCACCCCTCCACTTT.

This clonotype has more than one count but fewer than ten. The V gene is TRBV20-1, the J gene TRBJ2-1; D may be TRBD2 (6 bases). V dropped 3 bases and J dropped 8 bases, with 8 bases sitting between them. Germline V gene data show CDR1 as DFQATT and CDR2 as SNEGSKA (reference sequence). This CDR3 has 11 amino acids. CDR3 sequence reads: CSAREGHEQFF. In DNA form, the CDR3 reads TGCAGTGCTAGGGAGGGCCATGAGCAGTTCTTC.

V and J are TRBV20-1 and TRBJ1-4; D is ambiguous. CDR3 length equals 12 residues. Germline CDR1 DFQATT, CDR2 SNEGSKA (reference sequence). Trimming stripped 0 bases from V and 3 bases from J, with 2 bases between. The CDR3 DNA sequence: TGCAGTGCTAGAGAATCTAATGAAAAACTGTTTTTT. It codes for CSARESNEKLFF.

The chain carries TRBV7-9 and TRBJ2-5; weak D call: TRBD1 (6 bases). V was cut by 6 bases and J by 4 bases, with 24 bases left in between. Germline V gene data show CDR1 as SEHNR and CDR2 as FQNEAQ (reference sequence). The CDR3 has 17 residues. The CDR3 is CASSYQGLRSFRETQYF. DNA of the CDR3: TGTGCCAGCAGTTATCAGGGGTTAAGGTCTTTTCGAGAGACCCAGTACTTC.

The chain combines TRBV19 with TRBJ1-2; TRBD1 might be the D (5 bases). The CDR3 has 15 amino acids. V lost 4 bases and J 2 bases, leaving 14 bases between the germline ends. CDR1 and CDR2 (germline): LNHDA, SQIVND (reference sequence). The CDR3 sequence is CASSTTGHTNYGYTF. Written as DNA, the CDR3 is TGTGCCAGTAGTACTACCGGACATACAAACTATGGCTACACCTTC. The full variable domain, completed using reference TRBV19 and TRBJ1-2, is DGGITQSPKYLFRKEGQNVTLSCEQNLNHDAMYWYRQDPGQGLRLIYYSQIVNDFQKGDIAEGYSVSREKKESFPLTVTSAQKNPTAFYLCASSTTGHTNYGYTFGSGTRLTVV.

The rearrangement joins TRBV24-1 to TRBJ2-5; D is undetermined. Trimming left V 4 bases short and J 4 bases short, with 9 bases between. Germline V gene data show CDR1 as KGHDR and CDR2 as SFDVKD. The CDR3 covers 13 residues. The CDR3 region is CATSDPSRETQYF. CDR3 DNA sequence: TGTGCCACCAGTGACCCGTCGCGAGAGACCCAGTACTTC.

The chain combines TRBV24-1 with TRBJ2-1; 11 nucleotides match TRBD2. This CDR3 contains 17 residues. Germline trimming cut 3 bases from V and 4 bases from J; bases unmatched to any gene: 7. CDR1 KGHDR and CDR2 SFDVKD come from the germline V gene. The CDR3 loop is CATSDVPLAGGYNEQFF. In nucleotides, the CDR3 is TGTGCCACCAGTGATGTGCCTTTAGCGGGAGGGTACAATGAGCAGTTCTTC.